Following are 11 T cell receptor beta chains from one sample sequenced in a study of regulatory T cells in long-lasting Graves disease. Specified time point: newly diagnosed GD, antithyroid drugs for less than 3 months. Preparation of the TCR library used RNA extracted from PBMCs. Assembly of TCR beta libraries relied on iRepertoire HTBI primers together with Arm-PCR of CDR3 regions. TCRdb reprocessed the multiplex PCR reads with MiXCR, giving one entry per CDR3 protein. The data hold 560,000 or so distinct CDR3 sequences, with roughly 16% observed a single time. This same sample was also part of a study on T cells in Graves' hyperthyroidism and ophthalmopathy.

Material: peripheral blood mononuclear cells (PBMCs), obtained at new diagnosis, from a patient treated with antithyroid drugs. The receptors were sampled from a man younger than 35 with Graves disease.

CDR3 sequence (DNA): TGTGCCAGCAGCGTGCTATGGGGACAGTCCCAAGCGGATCAGCCCCAGCATTTT. This codes for CASSVLWGQSQADQPQHF. V usage is TRBV7-8 and J usage is TRBJ1-5, with 7 bases matching TRBD1. The J segment lost 5 bases and the V segment lost 5 bases, leaving 18 bases of the junction unmatched. Germline loops: CDR1 SGHVS, CDR2 FQNEAQ. The CDR3 covers 18 residues.

Here the CDR3 reads CATSDLDSNNEQFF. The CDR3 region has the DNA TGTGCCACCAGTGACCTTGACTCAAACAATGAGCAGTTCTTC. The J gene is TRBJ2-1, the V gene TRBV24-1; D is unresolved. V lost 4 bases and J 5 bases, leaving 11 bases between the germline ends. Germline CDR1 and CDR2: KGHDR and SFDVKD. This CDR3 contains 14 residues.

This clonotype was detected a few times. V usage is TRBV5-4 and J usage is TRBJ2-7; either TRBD1 or TRBD2 may supply D (5 bases each). In germline, CDR1 is SGHNT, CDR2 YYREEE (reference sequence). This CDR3 has 14 amino acids. The V gene lost 4 bases and the J gene lost 0 bases, with 11 bases spanning the gap. CDR3 nucleotides: TGTGCCAGCAGCGGCAGGGACCACTCCTACGAGCAGTACTTC. It is translated as CASSGRDHSYEQYF.

This clonotype was detected a few times. The chain joins TRBV12-3 or TRBV12-4 to TRBJ2-2; no definite D call. This CDR3 is 15 amino acids long. V gave up 3 bases and J gave up 4 bases, with 12 bases separating them. CDR3 residues: CASSFHGRGTGELFF. The CDR3 DNA is TGTGCCAGCAGTTTTCACGGCAGAGGCACCGGGGAGCTGTTTTTT.

This clonotype has just a few counts. V and J are TRBV3-1 and TRBJ2-7; 9 positions agree with TRBD2. Germline V lookup: CDR1 LGHDT, CDR2 YNNKEL (reference sequence). The length of the CDR3 is 19 residues. Trimming at V came to 1 base and at J to 7 bases, leaving 20 bases not matched to a gene. The CDR3 here is CASSQGPPLGVAGAREQYF. In nucleotides, the CDR3 is TGTGCCAGCAGCCAAGGCCCCCCCCTCGGGGTAGCGGGAGCCAGGGAGCAGTACTTC.

V gene TRBV5-1 combines with J gene TRBJ2-1; tentative D call: TRBD1 (5 bases). This CDR3 contains 16 residues. The ends were cut back, 1 base at V and 1 base at J, with 12 bases in the middle. Germline V gene data show CDR1 as SGHRS and CDR2 as YFSETQ. CDR3: CASSLRRGRSYNEQFF. The CDR3 coding sequence is TGCGCCAGCAGCTTGAGAAGGGGCCGATCCTACAATGAGCAGTTCTTC.

This clonotype was picked up many times. The chain recombines TRBV7-2 with TRBJ2-7; D gene uncertain. CDR3 length equals 11 residues. Germline V gives CDR1 SGHTA, CDR2 FQGNSA. V was trimmed by 3 bases and J by 6 bases, leaving 6 bases between them. The CDR3 nucleotides are TGTGCCAGCAGCTTTAATGGCGAGCAGTACTTC. This codes for CASSFNGEQYF.

This clonotype was recorded at least ten times. The chain employs TRBV28 and TRBJ2-7; no reliable D call. V lost 5 bases and J lost 1, with 12 bases in between. CDR3 length: 14 amino acids. The germline V gene has CDR1 MDHEN and CDR2 SYDVKM. This CDR3 is CASSIPVRSYEQYF. CDR3 bases: TGTGCCAGCAGTATTCCGGTCCGGTCCTACGAGCAGTACTTC. Variable domain in full (rest from reference TRBV28 and TRBJ2-7): DVKVTQSSRYLVKRTGEKVFLECVQDMDHENMFWYRQDPGLGLRLIYFSYDVKMKEKGDIPEGYSVSREKKERFSLILESASTNQTSMYLCASSIPVRSYEQYFGPGTRLTVT.

This clonotype showed up many times. The chain is built from TRBV28 and TRBJ1-2; D is ambiguous. CDR1 and CDR2 from the germline V gene are MDHEN and SYDVKM. The CDR3 spans 13 residues. The CDR3 loop is CASRRHLSYGYTF. The CDR3 bases are TGTGCTTCAAGACGACATCTTTCCTATGGCTACACCTTC.

V and J are TRBV9 and TRBJ1-4, with 9 bases identical to TRBD1. Germline V gene lookup returns CDR1 SGDLS and CDR2 YYNGEE. The CDR3 length is 15 residues. V lost 4 bases and J lost 8; bases outside the gene matches: 9. This CDR3 reads CASSPRQGVAEKLFF. DNA for the CDR3: TGTGCCAGCAGCCCCCGACAGGGGGTTGCGGAAAAACTGTTTTTT.

About this clonotype: A much larger clone lies a single base off, so this may be a read error. The chain links TRBV5-1 to TRBJ2-7, with 10 bases fitting TRBD2. Germline-derived CDR1 and CDR2 are SGHRS and YFSETQ. CDR3 length: 13 amino acids. J was trimmed by 5 bases and V by 7 bases; bases with no gene match: 6. CDR3 DNA sequence: TGCGCCAGCCCCACCGGACTAGCGGACGAGCAGTACTTC. As protein: CASPTGLADEQYF.